The entry below describes one TCR beta chain. It lacks a known antigen. Base qualities are missing; no much larger clone stands one base away. The data were obtained in a study of PD-L1 blockade in urothelial cancer (dated by TCRdb to about 2017). About the investigation overall: All patients started therapy in the mid-2010s and received atezolizumab 1,200 mg intravenously every 3 weeks. Twenty-five of 29 patients were males with bladder-origin urothelial cancer, and about 60% of the 29 reported a prior smoking history. An ECOG performance status of 0 or 1 was recorded for the patients, and 0 to 3 prior chemotherapy regimens had been received by the patients. Blood samples were analyzed 3 weeks after the start of treatment (second dose) and 6 weeks after the start of treatment. Blood samples gave median yields of approximately 130,000 T cells and approximately 80,000 unique TCRs, along with a median clonality of 0.080. The study, an exploratory multi-omic analysis, examined somatic, immune and clinical correlates of response to PD-L1 blockade with atezolizumab in urothelial cancer. TCR sequencing covered pretreatment tumor samples and matched, serially collected peripheral blood taken before and after atezolizumab treatment. Durable clinical benefit was defined as progression-free survival longer than 6 months, and TCR features were also tested against progression-free and overall survival. In the same patients, whole exome sequencing and RNA sequencing of pretreatment tumors were performed in addition to TCR sequencing. Eight to ten patients achieved durable clinical benefit and about 19 did not. Pretreatment blood TCR-seq was available for 27 to 30 patients, at least one posttreatment blood collection was obtained for some 25 patients, and tumor TCR-seq was available for some 25 patients. Results the study describes overall, beyond this receptor: Because the sample size was small (n ≈ 29) and many of the analyses were exploratory, the results are meant to be hypothesis-generating. Patients with durable benefit showed greater expansion of tumor-associated TCR clones in peripheral blood 3 weeks after starting treatment (n of about 20, p = 0.022). A pretreatment peripheral blood TCR clonality below the median was linked to improved progression-free and overall survival.

To estimate absolute template abundance from read counts, synthetic TCR analog templates were spiked into each PCR. The immunoSEQ assay was used to amplify TCRbeta CDR3 regions from genomic DNA with bias-controlled V and J gene primers. Sequencing of rearranged TCRbeta segments was done at approximately 20X coverage. In the authors' own workflow: Sequencing errors were corrected by clustering and CDR3s were annotated against IMGT to assign V, D and J genes. Only productive TCRbeta rearrangements were used in downstream analyses, excluding out-of-frame or stop-codon sequences. Clonality was calculated as one minus the Shannon entropy normalized by the log of the number of unique productive sequences. Clones differing between time points or between blood and tumor were identified using Fisher's exact test with Benjamini-Hochberg correction, with an adjusted p below 0.01 applied as the threshold. TCRdb stores this immuneACCESS table with in-frame sequences only. Part of the clones is absent; in the studies checked, under half of the shortfall reflects unresolved V genes, and no reason is known for the rest. V, J and clone size were drawn from that table, and D and trimming were deduced from the DNA. The sample contains around 100,000 clones, roughly 84% of them found a single time. 2% to 2.5% of the sample comes from the top ten.

The germline V gene yields SGHDT for CDR1 and YYEEEE for CDR2. V was cut back by 4 bases and J by 8 bases, leaving a gap of 12 bases between them. From the cysteine up to the phenylalanine, the CDR3 has a length of 13 residues. The CDR3 DNA has 39 bases and is translated from base 1. The meaning of the sample's time point label: pretreatment peripheral blood. The cohort included 29 patients with locally advanced or metastatic urothelial carcinoma who were treated at Memorial Sloan Kettering on a trial protocol. Peripheral blood mononuclear cells were collected pretreatment and during treatment, with between 1 and 8 total time points per patient. The Qiagen DNeasy Blood extraction kit was used to purify genomic DNA from total PBMCs and tumor samples. PBMCs were collected pretreatment and during treatment and were isolated and stored as previously described.

The TCR comes from a man between 60 and 75 years old with urothelial cancer. The sequences come from PBMCs, collected around atezolizumab (anti-PD-L1) treatment. This chain is built from TRBV5-6 and TRBJ1-4, with no confident D gene call. The DNA sequence is as follows: TGTGCCAGCAGCCCCACCGGTCGGGAAAAACTGTTTTTT. Translated, this gives CASSPTGREKLFF.